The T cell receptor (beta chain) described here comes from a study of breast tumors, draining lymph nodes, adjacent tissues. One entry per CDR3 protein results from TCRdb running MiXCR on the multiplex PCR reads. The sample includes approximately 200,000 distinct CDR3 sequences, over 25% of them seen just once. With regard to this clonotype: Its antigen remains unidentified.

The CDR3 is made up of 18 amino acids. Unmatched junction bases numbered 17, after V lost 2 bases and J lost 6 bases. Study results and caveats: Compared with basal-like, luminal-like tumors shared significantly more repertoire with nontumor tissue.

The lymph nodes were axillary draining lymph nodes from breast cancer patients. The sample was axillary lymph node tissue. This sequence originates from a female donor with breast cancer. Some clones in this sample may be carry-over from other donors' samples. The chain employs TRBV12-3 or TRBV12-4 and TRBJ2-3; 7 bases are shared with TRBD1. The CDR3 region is CASSLRQGNYGYTDTQYF. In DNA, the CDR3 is TGTGCCAGCAGTTTAAGACAGGGCAACTATGGCTACACCGATACGCAGTATTTT.